The present entry profiles one T cell receptor beta chain with its context. V gave up 8 bases and J gave up 1 base, with 9 bases separating them. CDR3 length equals 14 residues. Germline assignment: CDR1 SEHNR and CDR2 FQNEAQ (reference sequence). The data derive from a study of blood T cell repertoires in COVID-19. The protocol was immunoSEQ multiplex PCR, while the TCRdb copy is restricted to in-frame clones and leaves out a portion. The repertoire has about 110,000 clones, over 60% of them found once; the top ten carry around 4.7%. The sequencing input was peripheral blood. The TCR was taken from a human donor in a cohort sampled during active or convalescent COVID-19. The V gene is TRBV7-9, the J gene TRBJ2-6; a possible D gene is TRBD2 (5 bases). The CDR3 coding sequence is TGTGCCAGCTCGGGGTATTCTGGGGCCAACGTCCTGACTTTC. Protein: CASSGYSGANVLTF.